Listed below are T cell receptor beta chains from one sample, sequenced in a study of blood T cell repertoires in COVID-19. The table came from immunoSEQ multiplex PCR; TCRdb's copy has only in-frame clones and leaves some out. This table has roughly 300,000 clones, 80% to 90% appearing once. The sequenced material came from peripheral blood. These receptors were collected from a woman between 45 and 60 years old who had recovered from COVID-19. CDR3s include the opening cysteine and the closing phenylalanine or tryptophan.

TRBJ1-2	TRBV19	CASSIPGNYGYTF
TRBJ1-1	TRBV19	CASSSQRNTEAFF
TRBJ2-3	TRBV4-1	CASSPGRGLYTDTQYF
TRBJ2-5	TRBV7-9	CASSLDAGGGETQYF
TRBJ2-1	TRBV7-2	CASSLESRRRNEQFF
TRBJ2-2	TRBV27	CASSKGALKTGELFF
TRBJ2-5	TRBV7-2	CASSLSPGGETQYF
TRBJ2-2	TRBV6-5	CASRPTTAGTGELFF
TRBJ1-4	TRBV29-1	CSVGDRSREKLFF
TRBJ2-7	TRBV6-2/TRBV6-3	CASSYLRAGVRYF
TRBJ1-1	TRBV30	CAWSGKTEAFF
TRBJ2-1	TRBV10-3	CATQWATDYNEQFF
TRBJ2-2	TRBV27	CASSLSLRDRGKSTGELFF
TRBJ2-1	TRBV7-6	CASSLLRGAYNEQFF
TRBJ2-7	TRBV2	CASSIGTGGYEQYF
TRBJ1-1	TRBV29-1	CSVTRSDRGGTEAFF
TRBJ2-2	TRBV6-5	CASSIFPTNTGELFF
TRBJ2-3	TRBV29-1	CSGQRGARTDTQYF
TRBJ1-6	TRBV9	CASRRGSGDNSPLHF
TRBJ1-4	TRBV18	CASSRTGAREKLFF
TRBJ1-2	TRBV30	CAWRSGDRANYGYTF
TRBJ2-5	TRBV15	CATSRASGGKTQYF
TRBJ1-2	TRBV19	CASSPKRTGDYGYTF
TRBJ1-1	TRBV19	CASSSGTENTEAFF
TRBJ2-5	TRBV19	CASSGQGIGETQYF
TRBJ1-1	TRBV7-9	CASSPGQGAEAFF
TRBJ2-2	TRBV9	CASTPGLAATGELFF
TRBJ2-7	TRBV6-1	CASSELGSGPYEQYF
TRBJ2-1	TRBV3-1/TRBV3-2	CASSQDLASPNEQFF
TRBJ2-1	TRBV9	CASSVGGSAEQFF
TRBJ2-1	TRBV2	CASRRQGASSEQFF
TRBJ2-1	TRBV6-4	CASSDDYNNEQFF
TRBJ1-2	TRBV2	CASSESPGQGLGYTF
TRBJ1-3	TRBV3-1/TRBV3-2	CASSQDLSKTRLSGNTIYF
TRBJ2-1	TRBV6-5	CASSQDNYNEQFF
TRBJ2-7	TRBV9	CASSVDLQDEQYF
TRBJ2-5	TRBV19	CASSTRTRAETQYF
TRBJ1-2	TRBV18	CASSPGGEYGYTF
TRBJ1-1	TRBV18	CASSEIAVAEAFF
TRBJ2-7	TRBV5-1	CASRSTSGRAAEQYF
TRBJ2-6	TRBV5-6	CASSPGLSGANVLTF
TRBJ2-1	TRBV7-9	CASRQNLADDNEQFF
TRBJ2-2	TRBV27	CASRSDRVHRTTGELFF
TRBJ1-5	TRBV6-1	CASSEWDRLNQPQHF
TRBJ2-2	TRBV4-2	CASSHTVVGLARPGELFF
TRBJ2-2	TRBV13	CASSFRQNTGELFF
TRBJ1-2	TRBV7-9	CASSVGLKGYTF
TRBJ2-1	TRBV29-1	CSVNLAVYNEQFF
TRBJ1-2	TRBV6-4	CASSEAGGRGYGYTF